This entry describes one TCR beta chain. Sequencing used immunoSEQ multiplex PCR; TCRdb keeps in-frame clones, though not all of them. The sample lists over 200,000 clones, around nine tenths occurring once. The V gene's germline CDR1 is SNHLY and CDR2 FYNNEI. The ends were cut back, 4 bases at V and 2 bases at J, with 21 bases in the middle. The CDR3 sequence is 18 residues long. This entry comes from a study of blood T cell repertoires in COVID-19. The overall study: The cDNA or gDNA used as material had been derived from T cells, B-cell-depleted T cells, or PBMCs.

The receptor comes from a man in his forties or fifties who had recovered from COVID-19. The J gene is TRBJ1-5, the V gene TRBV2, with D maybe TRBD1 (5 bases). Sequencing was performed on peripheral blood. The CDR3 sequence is CASSASNWGVGGNQPQHF. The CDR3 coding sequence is TGTGCCAGCAGTGCTTCAAACTGGGGGGTGGGGGGCAATCAGCCCCAGCATTTT.